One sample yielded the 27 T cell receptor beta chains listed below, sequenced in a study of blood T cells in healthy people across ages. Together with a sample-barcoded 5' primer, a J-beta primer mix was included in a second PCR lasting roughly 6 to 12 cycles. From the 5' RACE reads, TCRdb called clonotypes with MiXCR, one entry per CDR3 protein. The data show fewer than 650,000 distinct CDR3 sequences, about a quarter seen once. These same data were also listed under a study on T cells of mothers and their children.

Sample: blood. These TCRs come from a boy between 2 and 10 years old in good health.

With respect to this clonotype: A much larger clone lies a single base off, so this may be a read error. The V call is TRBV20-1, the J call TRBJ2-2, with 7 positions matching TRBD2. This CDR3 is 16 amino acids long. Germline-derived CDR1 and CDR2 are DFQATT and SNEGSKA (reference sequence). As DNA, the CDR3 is TGCAGTGCTAGGTCAGCGGGGATGATGAACGCCGGGGAGCTGTTTTTT. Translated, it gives CSARSAGMMNAGELFF.

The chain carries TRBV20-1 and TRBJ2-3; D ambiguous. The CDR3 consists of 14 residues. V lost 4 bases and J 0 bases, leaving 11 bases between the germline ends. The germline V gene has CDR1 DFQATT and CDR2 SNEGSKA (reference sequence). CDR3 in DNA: TGCAGTGCTATCCTACCGATTAGCACAGATACGCAGTATTTT. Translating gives CSAILPISTDTQYF.

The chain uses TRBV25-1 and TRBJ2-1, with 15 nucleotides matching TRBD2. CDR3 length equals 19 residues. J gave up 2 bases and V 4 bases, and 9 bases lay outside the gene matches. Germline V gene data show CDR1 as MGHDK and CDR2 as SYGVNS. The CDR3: CASSASGLAGGIPYNEQFF. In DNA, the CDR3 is TGTGCCAGCAGTGCCTCGGGACTAGCGGGGGGAATTCCCTACAATGAGCAGTTCTTC.

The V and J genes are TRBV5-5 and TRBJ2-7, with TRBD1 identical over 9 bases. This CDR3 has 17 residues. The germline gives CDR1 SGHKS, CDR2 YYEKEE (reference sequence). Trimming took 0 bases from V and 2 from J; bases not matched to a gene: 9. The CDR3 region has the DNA TGTGCCAGCAGCTTGGTCCCTCAACAGGGGGCCCCCTACGAGCAGTACTTC. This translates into CASSLVPQQGAPYEQYF.

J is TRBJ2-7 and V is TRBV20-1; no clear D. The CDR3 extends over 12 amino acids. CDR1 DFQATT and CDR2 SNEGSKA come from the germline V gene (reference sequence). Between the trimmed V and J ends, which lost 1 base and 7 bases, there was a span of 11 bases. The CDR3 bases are TGCAGTGCTAGAGGTAGTAGCTTGGAGCAGTACTTC. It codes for CSARGSSLEQYF.

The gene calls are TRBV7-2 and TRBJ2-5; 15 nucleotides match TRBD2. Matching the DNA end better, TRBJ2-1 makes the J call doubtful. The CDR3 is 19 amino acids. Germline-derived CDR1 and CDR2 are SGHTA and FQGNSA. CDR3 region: CASSLAIGTSGRYLNEQFF. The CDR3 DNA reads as TGTGCCAGCAGCTTAGCGATAGGGACTAGCGGGAGGTATCTTAATGAGCAGTTCTTC.

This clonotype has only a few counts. The CDR3 loop is CATRVGPANTGELFF. The CDR3, as DNA: TGCGCCACCAGGGTGGGACCCGCGAACACCGGGGAGCTGTTTTTT. This chain uses TRBV5-1 with TRBJ2-2, with D possibly called TRBD1 or TRBD2 (5 bases each). This CDR3 is 15 amino acids long. The V gene lost 9 bases and the J gene lost 0 bases, with 15 bases spanning the gap. The V gene's germline CDR1 is SGHRS and CDR2 YFSETQ.

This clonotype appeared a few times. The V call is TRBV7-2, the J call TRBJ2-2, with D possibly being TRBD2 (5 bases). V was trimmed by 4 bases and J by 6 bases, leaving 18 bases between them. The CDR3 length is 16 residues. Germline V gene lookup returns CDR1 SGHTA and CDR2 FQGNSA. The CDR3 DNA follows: TGTGCCAGCAGCTCCAAGGGTGGGAGAGGATCCGGGGAGCTGTTTTTT. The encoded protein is CASSSKGGRGSGELFF.

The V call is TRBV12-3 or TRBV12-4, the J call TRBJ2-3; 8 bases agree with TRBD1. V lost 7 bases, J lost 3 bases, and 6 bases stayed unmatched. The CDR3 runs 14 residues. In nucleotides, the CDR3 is TGTGCCAGCACCGAGGACAGGGAAACAGATACGCAGTATTTT. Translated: CASTEDRETDTQYF.

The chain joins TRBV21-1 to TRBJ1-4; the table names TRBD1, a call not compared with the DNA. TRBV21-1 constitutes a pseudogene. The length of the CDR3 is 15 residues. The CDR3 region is CASSKNRVTNEKLFF. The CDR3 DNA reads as TGTGCCAGCAGCAAGAACCGGGTCACTAATGAAAAACTGTTTTTT.

In DNA, the CDR3 is TGCAGCGTGGAGGGATTTGAAGCTTTCTTT. It translates to CSVEGFEAFF. The chain has TRBV29-1 and TRBJ1-1, with D unclear. V shed 6 bases and J shed 7 bases, with 9 bases lying between them. The CDR3 length is 10 residues. Germline assignment: CDR1 SQVTM and CDR2 ANQGSEA.

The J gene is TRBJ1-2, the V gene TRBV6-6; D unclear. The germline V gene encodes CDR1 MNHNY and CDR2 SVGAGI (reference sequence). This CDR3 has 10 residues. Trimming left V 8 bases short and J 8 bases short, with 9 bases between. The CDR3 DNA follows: TGTGCCAGCCGGGCGCTGGGCTACACCTTC. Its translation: CASRALGYTF.

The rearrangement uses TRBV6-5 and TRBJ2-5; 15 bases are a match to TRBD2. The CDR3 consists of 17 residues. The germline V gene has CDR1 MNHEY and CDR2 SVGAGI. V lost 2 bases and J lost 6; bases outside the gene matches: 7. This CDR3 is CASSYGRTSGGAKTQYF. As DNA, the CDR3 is TGTGCCAGCAGTTACGGGAGGACTAGCGGGGGGGCAAAGACCCAGTACTTC.

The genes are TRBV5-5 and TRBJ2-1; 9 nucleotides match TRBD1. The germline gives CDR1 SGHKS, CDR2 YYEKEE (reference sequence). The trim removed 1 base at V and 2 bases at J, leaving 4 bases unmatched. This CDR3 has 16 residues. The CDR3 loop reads CASSLRRDRAYNEQFF. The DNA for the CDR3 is TGTGCCAGCAGCTTGCGCCGGGACAGGGCCTACAATGAGCAGTTCTTC.

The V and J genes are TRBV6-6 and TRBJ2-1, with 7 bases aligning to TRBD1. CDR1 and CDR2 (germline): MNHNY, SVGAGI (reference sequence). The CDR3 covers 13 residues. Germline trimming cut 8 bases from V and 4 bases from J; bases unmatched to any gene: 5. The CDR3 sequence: CASGPGGYNEQFF. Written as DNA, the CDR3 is TGTGCCAGCGGACCAGGGGGATACAATGAGCAGTTCTTC.

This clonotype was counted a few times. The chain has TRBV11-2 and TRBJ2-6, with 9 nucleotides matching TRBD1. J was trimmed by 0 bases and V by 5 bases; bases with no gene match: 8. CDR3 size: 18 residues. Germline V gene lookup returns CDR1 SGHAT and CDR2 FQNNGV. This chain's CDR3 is CASSPDRGLNSGANVLTF. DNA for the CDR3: TGTGCCAGCAGCCCGGACAGGGGTCTTAACTCTGGGGCCAACGTCCTGACTTTC.

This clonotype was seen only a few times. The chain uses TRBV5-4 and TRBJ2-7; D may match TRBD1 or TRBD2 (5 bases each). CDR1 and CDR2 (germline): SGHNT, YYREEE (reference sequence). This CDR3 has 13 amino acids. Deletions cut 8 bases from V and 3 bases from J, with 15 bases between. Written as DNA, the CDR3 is TGTGCCAGTGGGACCCTAAAAAGCTACGAGCAGTACTTC. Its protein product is CASGTLKSYEQYF.

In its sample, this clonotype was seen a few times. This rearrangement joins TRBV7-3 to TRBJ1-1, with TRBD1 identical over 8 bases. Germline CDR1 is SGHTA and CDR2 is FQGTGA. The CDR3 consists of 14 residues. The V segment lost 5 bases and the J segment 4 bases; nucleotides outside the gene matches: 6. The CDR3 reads CASSKQGGGTEAFF. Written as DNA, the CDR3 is TGTGCCAGCAGCAAACAGGGGGGAGGCACTGAAGCTTTCTTT.

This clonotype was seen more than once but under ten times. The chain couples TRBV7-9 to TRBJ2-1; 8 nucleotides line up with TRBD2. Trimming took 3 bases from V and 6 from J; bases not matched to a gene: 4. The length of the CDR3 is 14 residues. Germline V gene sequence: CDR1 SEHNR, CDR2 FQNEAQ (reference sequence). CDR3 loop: CASSFTSGLNEQFF. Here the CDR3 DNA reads TGTGCCAGCAGCTTTACTAGCGGCCTCAATGAGCAGTTCTTC.

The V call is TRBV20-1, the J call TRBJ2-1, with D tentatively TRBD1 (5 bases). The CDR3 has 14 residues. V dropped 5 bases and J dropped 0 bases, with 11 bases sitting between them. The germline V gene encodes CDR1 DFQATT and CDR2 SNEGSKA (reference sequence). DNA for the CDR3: TGCAGTGCTCCGAGCCAGGGCTCCTACAATGAGCAGTTCTTC. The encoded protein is CSAPSQGSYNEQFF.

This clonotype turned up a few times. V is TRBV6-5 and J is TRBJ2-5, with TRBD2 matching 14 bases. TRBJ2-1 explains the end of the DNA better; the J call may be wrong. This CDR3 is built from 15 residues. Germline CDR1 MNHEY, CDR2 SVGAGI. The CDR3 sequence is CASSGLAGGRNEQFF. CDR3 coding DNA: TGTGCCAGCAGTGGACTAGCGGGAGGCAGGAATGAGCAGTTCTTC.

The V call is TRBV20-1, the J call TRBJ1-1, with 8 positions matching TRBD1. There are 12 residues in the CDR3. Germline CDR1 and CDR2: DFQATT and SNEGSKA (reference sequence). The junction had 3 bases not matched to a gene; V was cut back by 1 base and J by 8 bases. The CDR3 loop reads CSARAGDREAFF. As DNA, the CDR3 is TGCAGTGCTAGAGCGGGGGACAGGGAAGCTTTCTTT.

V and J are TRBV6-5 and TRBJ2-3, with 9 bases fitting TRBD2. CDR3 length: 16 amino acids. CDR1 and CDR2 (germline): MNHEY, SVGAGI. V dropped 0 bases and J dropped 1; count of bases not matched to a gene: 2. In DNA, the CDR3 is TGTGCCAGCAGTTACTCGGTAGCGGGGGGCACAGATACGCAGTATTTT. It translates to CASSYSVAGGTDTQYF.

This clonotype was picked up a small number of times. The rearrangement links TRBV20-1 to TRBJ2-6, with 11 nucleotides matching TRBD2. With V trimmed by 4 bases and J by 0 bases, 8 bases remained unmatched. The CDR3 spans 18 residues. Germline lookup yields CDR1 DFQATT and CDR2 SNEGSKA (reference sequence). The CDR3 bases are TGCAGTGCTACCTCCGGACTAGCGGGCCCCTCTGGGGCCAACGTCCTGACTTTC. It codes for CSATSGLAGPSGANVLTF.

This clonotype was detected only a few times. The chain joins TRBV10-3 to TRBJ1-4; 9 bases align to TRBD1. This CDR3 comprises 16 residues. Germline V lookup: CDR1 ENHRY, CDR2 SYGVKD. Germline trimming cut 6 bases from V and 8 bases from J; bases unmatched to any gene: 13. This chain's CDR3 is CAIRQKPGQGSEKLFF. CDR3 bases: TGTGCCATCAGACAGAAACCGGGACAGGGAAGCGAAAAACTGTTTTTT.

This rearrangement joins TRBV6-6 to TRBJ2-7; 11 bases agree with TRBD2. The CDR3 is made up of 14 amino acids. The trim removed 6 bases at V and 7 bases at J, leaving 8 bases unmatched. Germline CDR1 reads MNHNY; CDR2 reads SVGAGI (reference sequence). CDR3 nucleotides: TGTGCCAGCAGACTTCTAGCGGGAGGTGAAGAGCAGTACTTC. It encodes CASRLLAGGEEQYF.

CDR3 coding DNA: TGTGCCAGCAGCCCCCGGCGGGGACGCTTAGATACGCAGTATTTT. It is translated as CASSPRRGRLDTQYF. The chain joins TRBV14 to TRBJ2-3; D might be TRBD2 (6 bases). The germline CDR1 and CDR2 sequences are SGHDN and FVKESK. Trimming stripped 4 bases from V and 5 bases from J, with 16 bases between. This CDR3 is built from 15 residues.